Detailed here is one TCR beta chain. Its specificity is not known. The data were obtained in a study of OX40 agonist ivuxolimab in advanced cancers. In the study overall: Partial response was recorded in three patients: one hepatocellular carcinoma and two cutaneous melanoma cases.

The CDR3 length is 14 residues. The V gene lost 5 bases and the J gene lost 9 bases, with 20 bases spanning the gap. The germline CDR1 and CDR2 sequences are SGHRS and YFSETQ. Profiled with immunoSEQ multiplex PCR; TCRdb holds only in-frame clones, not every one. The profile covers 60,000 to 85,000 clones, with roughly 90% appearing a single time and approximately 2.3% taken by the ten largest. General observations from the study: Certain nonresponders likewise exhibited a low normalized T-cell clonal expansion. The antigens recognized by the expanded peripheral T cells, that is their antigen specificity, were not determined. CD4+ and CD8+ blood T cells expanded clonally by week 6 at 0.1 to 3.0 mg/kg.

The sequencing here drew on CD4+ or CD8+ T cells sorted from blood, taken in a trial of the OX40 agonist ivuxolimab. This chain connects TRBV5-1 to TRBJ1-1; the D gene is possibly TRBD1 (5 bases). The clonotype originates from an adult with an advanced solid tumor such as melanoma, head and neck, liver or kidney cancer. The CDR3 protein is CASRRGAESLKAFF. DNA for the CDR3: TGCGCCAGCAGACGAGGGGCAGAAAGCTTGAAAGCTTTCTTT.